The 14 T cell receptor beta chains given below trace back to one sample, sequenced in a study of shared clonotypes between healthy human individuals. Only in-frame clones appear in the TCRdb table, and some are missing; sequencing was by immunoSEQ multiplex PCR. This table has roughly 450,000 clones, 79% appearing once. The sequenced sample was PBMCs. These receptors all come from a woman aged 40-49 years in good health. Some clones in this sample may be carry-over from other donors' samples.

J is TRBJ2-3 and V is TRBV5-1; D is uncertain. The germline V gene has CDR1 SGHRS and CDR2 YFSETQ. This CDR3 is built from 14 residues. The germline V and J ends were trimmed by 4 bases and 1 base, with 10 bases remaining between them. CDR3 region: CASSLGQRTDTQYF. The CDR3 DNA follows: TGCGCCAGCAGCCTCGGGCAGCGCACAGATACGCAGTATTTT.

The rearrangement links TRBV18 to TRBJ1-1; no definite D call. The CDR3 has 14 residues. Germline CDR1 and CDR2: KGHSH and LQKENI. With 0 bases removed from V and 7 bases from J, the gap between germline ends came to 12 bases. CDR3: CASSPPSSGGEAFF. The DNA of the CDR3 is TGTGCCAGCTCACCACCCTCGTCGGGTGGTGAAGCTTTCTTT.

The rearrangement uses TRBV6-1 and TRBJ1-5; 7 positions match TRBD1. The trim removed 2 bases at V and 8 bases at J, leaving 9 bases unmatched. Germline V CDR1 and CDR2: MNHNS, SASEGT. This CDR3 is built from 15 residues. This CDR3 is CASSETGGGSEPQHF. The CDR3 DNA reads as TGTGCCAGCAGTGAAACGGGAGGGGGCAGCGAGCCCCAGCATTTT.

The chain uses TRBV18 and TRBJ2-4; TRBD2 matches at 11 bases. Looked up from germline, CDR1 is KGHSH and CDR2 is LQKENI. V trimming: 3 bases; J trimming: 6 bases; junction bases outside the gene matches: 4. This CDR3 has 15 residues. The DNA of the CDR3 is TGTGCCAGCTCACCGTCCGGGACTAGCGGAAACATTCAGTACTTC. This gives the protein CASSPSGTSGNIQYF.

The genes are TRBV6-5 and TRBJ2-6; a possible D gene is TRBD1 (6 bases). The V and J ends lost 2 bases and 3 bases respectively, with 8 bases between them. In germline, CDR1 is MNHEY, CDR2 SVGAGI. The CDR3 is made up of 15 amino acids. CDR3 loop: CASSYRGYGANVLTF. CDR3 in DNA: TGTGCCAGCAGTTACAGGGGGTATGGGGCCAACGTCCTGACTTTC.

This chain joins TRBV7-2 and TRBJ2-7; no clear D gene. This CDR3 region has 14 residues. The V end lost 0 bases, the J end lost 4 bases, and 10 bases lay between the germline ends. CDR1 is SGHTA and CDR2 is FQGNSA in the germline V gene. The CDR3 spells CASSLAAAKYEQYF. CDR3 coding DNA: TGTGCCAGCAGCTTAGCGGCAGCTAAATACGAGCAGTACTTC.

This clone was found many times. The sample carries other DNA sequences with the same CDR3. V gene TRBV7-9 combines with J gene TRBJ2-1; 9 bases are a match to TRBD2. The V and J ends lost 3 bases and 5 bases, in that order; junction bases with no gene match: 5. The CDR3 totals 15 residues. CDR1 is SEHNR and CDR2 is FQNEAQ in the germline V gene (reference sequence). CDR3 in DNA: TGTGCCAGCAGCTTTCGTACTAGCGGGCACAATGAGCAGTTCTTC. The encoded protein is CASSFRTSGHNEQFF.

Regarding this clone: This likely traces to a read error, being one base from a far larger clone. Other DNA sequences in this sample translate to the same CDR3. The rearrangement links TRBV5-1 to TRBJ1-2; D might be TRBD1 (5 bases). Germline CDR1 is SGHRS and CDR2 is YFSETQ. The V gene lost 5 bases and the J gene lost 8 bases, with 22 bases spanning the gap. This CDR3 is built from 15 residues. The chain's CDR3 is CASSPLGAGVYGYTF. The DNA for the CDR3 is TGCGCCAGCAGTCCGTTGGGCGCGGGGGTTTACGGCTACACCTTC.

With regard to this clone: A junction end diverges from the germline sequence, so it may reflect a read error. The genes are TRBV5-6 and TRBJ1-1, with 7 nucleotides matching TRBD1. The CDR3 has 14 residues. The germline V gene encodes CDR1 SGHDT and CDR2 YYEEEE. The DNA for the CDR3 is TGCGCCAGCGCCCGCGGGACAGCTAACACTGAAGCTTTCTTT. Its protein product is CASARGTANTEAFF.

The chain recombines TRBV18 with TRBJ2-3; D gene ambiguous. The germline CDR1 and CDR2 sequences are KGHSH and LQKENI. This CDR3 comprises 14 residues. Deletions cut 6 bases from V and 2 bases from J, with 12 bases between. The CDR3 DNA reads TGTGCCAGCTCCCTTGGGTCGCTCACAGATACGCAGTATTTT. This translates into CASSLGSLTDTQYF.

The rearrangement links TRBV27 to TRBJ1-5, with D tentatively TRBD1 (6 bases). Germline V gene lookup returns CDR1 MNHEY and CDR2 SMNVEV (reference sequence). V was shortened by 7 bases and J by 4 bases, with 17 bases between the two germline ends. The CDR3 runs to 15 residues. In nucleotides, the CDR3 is TGTGCCAGCAAGTCCGGGACAATGGTAAATCAGCCCCAGCATTTT. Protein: CASKSGTMVNQPQHF.

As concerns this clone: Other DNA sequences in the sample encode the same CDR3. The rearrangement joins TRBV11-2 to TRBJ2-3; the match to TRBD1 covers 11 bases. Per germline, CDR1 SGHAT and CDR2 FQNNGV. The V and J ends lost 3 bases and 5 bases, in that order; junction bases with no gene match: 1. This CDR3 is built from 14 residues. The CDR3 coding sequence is TGTGCCAGCAGCTTGGGACAGGGGGGAGATACGCAGTATTTT. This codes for CASSLGQGGDTQYF. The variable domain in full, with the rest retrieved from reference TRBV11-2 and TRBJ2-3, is EAGVAQSPRYKIIEKRQSVAFWCNPISGHATLYWYQQILGQGPKLLIQFQNNGVVDDSQLPKDRFSAERLKGVDSTLKIQPAKLEDSAVYLCASSLGQGGDTQYFGPGTRLTVL.

In DNA form, the CDR3 reads TGCGCCAGCAGCCCCGACAGTGACTATGGCTACACCTTC. Translation gives CASSPDSDYGYTF. The chain combines TRBV5-1 with TRBJ1-2; the D gene is possibly TRBD1 (5 bases). Between the trimmed V and J ends, which lost 4 bases and 3 bases, there was a span of 10 bases. This CDR3 contains 13 residues. Per the germline V gene, CDR1 is SGHRS and CDR2 is YFSETQ.

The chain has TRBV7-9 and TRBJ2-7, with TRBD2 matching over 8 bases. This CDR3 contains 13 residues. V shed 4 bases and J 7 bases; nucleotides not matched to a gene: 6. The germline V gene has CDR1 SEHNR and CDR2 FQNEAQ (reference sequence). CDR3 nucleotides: TGTGCCAGCAGCTCGGGACTAGTGTGGGAGCAGTACTTC. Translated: CASSSGLVWEQYF.